This T cell receptor beta chain was observed in a study of response to subunit inactivated influenza vaccine. MiXCR, run by TCRdb on the RT-PCR reads, gives a single entry per CDR3 protein. The sample gives about 570,000 distinct CDR3 sequences, roughly 10% of which show up once; 9.5% to 12% is in the top ten. This CDR3 comprises 14 residues. J gave up 7 bases and V 5 bases, and 4 bases lay outside the gene matches. Per germline, CDR1 SGHAT and CDR2 FQNNGV. These data were also filed under a second study, of T cells expressing NK-cell markers. Turning to that study: Libraries used 5'RACE template switching adding universal primer site and UMIs. The sequencing cohort of eight donors included seven HCMV-seropositive individuals and one seronegative individual. Six of the donors carried dominant NKG2C+ clonotypes that took up about 1.0-7.5% of their CD8+ T cells. The leading position in the CD3+CD56-NKG2C+ fraction of several donors also went to these clonotypes. HCMV specificity of the expanded NKG2C+ T cell clones stayed unclear.

The chain recombines TRBV11-2 with TRBJ2-7; TRBD2 matches at 14 bases. Here the sequenced sample was PBMCs from blood, taken on the day of vaccination. This TCR was sampled from a man aged 45 to 65 who received an inactivated influenza vaccine. CDR3 nucleotide sequence: TGTGCCAGCAGCCCGGGACTAGCGGGGGTGGAGCAGTACTTC. Translated, it gives CASSPGLAGVEQYF. The full variable domain, with the rest looked up from reference TRBV11-2 and TRBJ2-7, is EAGVAQSPRYKIIEKRQSVAFWCNPISGHATLYWYQQILGQGPKLLIQFQNNGVVDDSQLPKDRFSAERLKGVDSTLKIQPAKLEDSAVYLCASSPGLAGVEQYFGPGTRLTVT.